This T cell receptor (beta chain) was recorded in a study of T-cell memory formation after mild COVID-19. Overall study context: TCR clusters were mostly donor specific.

This clonotype was picked up a small number of times. Its antigen is currently unknown. The germline V gene has CDR1 LGHNA and CDR2 YSLEER. Germline trimming cut 0 bases from V and 7 bases from J; bases unmatched to any gene: 6. CDR3 length: 16 residues. TCR alpha and TCR beta cDNA libraries carrying sample barcodes and UMIs came from 5'RACE with constant-segment primers. Using its own MiXCR run on the 5' RACE reads, TCRdb lists one record per CDR3 protein. The sample lists 400,000 to 500,000 distinct CDR3 sequences; 24% were seen once. The study, taken as a whole, reports: Contracting clones localized mainly to CM and EM when CD4+ and mainly to EMRA when CD8+. Among clones contracting day 15 to 85, CD4/CD8 was balanced, whereas later expanders leaned CD4+.

This receptor was taken from an adult woman who had mild COVID-19 (a few samples of this study predate the infection). Cell type and time point are not known. Sequenced: PBMCs or a T cell subset sorted from them (not recorded which). The chain couples TRBV4-3 to TRBJ2-1; 10 nucleotides line up with TRBD2. DNA for the CDR3: TGCGCCAGCAGCCAAGATTCGTGGACTAGCGGAAATGAGCAGTTCTTC. It encodes CASSQDSWTSGNEQFF.